The rows below give T cell receptor beta chains drawn from one sample of a study of T-cell memory formation after mild COVID-19. Each CDR3 protein is one row after TCRdb ran MiXCR on the 5' RACE reads. The sample includes 160,000 or so distinct CDR3 sequences, 25% to 40% of them seen just once. Material: PBMCs or a T cell subset sorted from them (not recorded which). The receptors come from an adult woman who had mild COVID-19 (a few samples of this study predate the infection). Cell type and time point are not known. Both conserved end residues are part of each CDR3. Fields, in order: clone size, V gene, J gene, D gene, CDR3 DNA, CDR3 protein. The D gene is left open where the match is weak. A row's size may be missing; if present it is once, few, many or a size class.

few	TRBV21-1	TRBJ2-7	NA	TGTGCCAGCAGCAAAGGGACTAGCTTCTACGAGCAGTACTTC	CASSKGTSFYEQYF
few	TRBV4-1	TRBJ2-1	NA	TGCGCCAGCAGCCAAGTTGACAGCCGATCCTACAATGAGCAGTTCTTC	CASSQVDSRSYNEQFF
NA	TRBV10-3	TRBJ1-3	TRBD1	TGTGCCATCAGTGATGATACGGGACAGGGCTTTATTAGCTCTGGAAACACCATATATTTT	CAISDDTGQGFISSGNTIYF
NA	TRBV20-1	TRBJ1-1	NA	TGCAGTGCTAGAAGGGGGGACGCTAACACTGAAGCTTTCTTT	CSARRGDANTEAFF
few	TRBV6-1	TRBJ1-5	NA	TGTGCCAGCAGCGGGGGGGAGGGATTTCATAGCAATCAGCCCCAGCATTTT	CASSGGEGFHSNQPQHF
few	TRBV20-1	TRBJ2-7	TRBD1	TGCAGTGCTGCACGGGACAGCACCTACGAGCAGTACTTC	CSAARDSTYEQYF
NA	TRBV20-1	TRBJ1-2	NA	TGCAGTGCTAGAGGGCCGTCGGTTGGCTACACCTTC	CSARGPSVGYTF
few	TRBV7-3	TRBJ1-1	TRBD1	TGTGCCAGCAGCTTACACGGACAGGGGAACACTGAAGCTTTCTTT	CASSLHGQGNTEAFF
NA	TRBV7-8	TRBJ1-1	TRBD1	TGTGCCAGCAGCTTAGTTAGGACAGGGATCTCTGAAGCTTTCTTT	CASSLVRTGISEAFF
few	TRBV29-1	TRBJ2-5	NA	TGCAGCGTTGACCTCCCCCAGTTAGCTTACCTGGAGACCCAGTACTTC	CSVDLPQLAYLETQYF